The subject of this entry is one T cell receptor beta chain. Its antigen is undetermined. Time point of the sample: week 23, last vaccination. Vaccination used 300 ug of mutant IDH1 20-mer peptide per dose, with topical imiquimod. This CDR3 is 18 amino acids long. Germline V gene data show CDR1 as LNHDA and CDR2 as SQIVND (reference sequence). V shed 3 bases and J shed 0 bases, with 18 bases lying between them. Clones were sequenced by immunoSEQ multiplex PCR, and TCRdb holds only the in-frame ones, with some missing. The sample includes tens of thousands of clones, 87% of them seen just once. This sample stems from a study of a mutant IDH1 vaccine in newly diagnosed glioma.

This TCR came from a man aged 40-49 years with glioma. The sequenced sample was PBMCs, obtained from a glioma patient whose treatment included an IDH1 peptide vaccine. The chain is built from TRBV19 and TRBJ1-3; possibly TRBD1 for D (6 bases). The DNA of the CDR3 is TGTGCCAGTAGTATGGAGGTTGGGGGGCGTACCTCTGGAAACACCATATATTTT. It translates to CASSMEVGGRTSGNTIYF.